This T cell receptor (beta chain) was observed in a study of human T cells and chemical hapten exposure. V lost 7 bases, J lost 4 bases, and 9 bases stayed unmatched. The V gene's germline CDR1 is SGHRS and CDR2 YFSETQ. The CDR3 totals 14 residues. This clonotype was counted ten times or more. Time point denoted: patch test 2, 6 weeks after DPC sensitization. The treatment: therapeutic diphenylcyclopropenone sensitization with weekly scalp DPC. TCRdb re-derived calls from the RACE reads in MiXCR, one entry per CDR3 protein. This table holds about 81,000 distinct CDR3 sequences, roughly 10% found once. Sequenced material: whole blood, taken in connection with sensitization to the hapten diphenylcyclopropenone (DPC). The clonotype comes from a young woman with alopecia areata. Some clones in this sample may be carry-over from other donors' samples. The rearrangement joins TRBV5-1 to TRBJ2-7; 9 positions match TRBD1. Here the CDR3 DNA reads TGCGCCAGCCGGCCCGGGACAGGGCTTTACGAGCAGTACTTC. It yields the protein CASRPGTGLYEQYF.